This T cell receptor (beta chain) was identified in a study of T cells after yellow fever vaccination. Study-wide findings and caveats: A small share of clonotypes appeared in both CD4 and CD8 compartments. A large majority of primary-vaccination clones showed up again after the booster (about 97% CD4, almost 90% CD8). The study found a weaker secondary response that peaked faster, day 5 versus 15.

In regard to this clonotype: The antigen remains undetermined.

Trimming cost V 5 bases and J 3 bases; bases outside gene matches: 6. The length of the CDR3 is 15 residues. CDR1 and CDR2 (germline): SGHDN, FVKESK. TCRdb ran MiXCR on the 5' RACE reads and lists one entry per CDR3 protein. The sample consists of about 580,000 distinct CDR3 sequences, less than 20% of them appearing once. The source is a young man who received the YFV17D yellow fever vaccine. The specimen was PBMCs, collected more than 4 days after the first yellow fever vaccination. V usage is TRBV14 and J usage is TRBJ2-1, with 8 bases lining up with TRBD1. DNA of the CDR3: TGTGCCAGCAGCGGACGGGACAGGCTCTACAATGAGCAGTTCTTC. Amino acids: CASSGRDRLYNEQFF.